Each of the 24 T cell receptor beta chains below was sequenced from the same sample in a study of CD8+ T cells in alopecia areata (dated by TCRdb to the late 2010s). Receptor libraries were prepared by the immunoSEQ multiplex PCR assay. For TCR sequencing, RNA was extracted from every sample and reverse transcribed into cDNA to serve as template. TCRdb re-hosts the immuneACCESS table, in-frame sequences only. Its copies lack some clones; in the studies checked, an unresolved V gene accounts for under half of them, and the cause for the rest is not known. The sample table holds roughly 250,000 clones, of which 67% were seen once. Around 1.2% of the sample belongs to the ten largest clones. The time point label of this sample denotes: baseline before oral tofacitinib. The sequences come from CD4+ T cells sorted from blood, collected at week 0. The receptors were sampled from a human donor with alopecia areata.

The V call is TRBV2, the J call TRBJ2-7; D ambiguous. Trimming shortened V by 8 bases and J by 3 bases, and 8 bases separated the two germline ends. Germline CDR1 is SNHLY and CDR2 is FYNNEI. This CDR3 region has 11 residues. The chain's CDR3 is CASLIRYEQYF. Written as DNA, the CDR3 is TGTGCCAGCCTTATTCGCTACGAGCAGTACTTC.

The chain employs TRBV7-2 and TRBJ2-7; the D gene is possibly TRBD2 (5 bases). This CDR3 contains 16 residues. Trimming left V 5 bases short and J 0 bases short, with 17 bases between. From germline, CDR1 is SGHTA and CDR2 FQGNSA. The CDR3 is CASSRVSSGSSYEQYF. The CDR3 DNA follows: TGTGCCAGCAGCCGGGTGTCCAGCGGAAGCTCCTACGAGCAGTACTTC.

V and J are TRBV2 and TRBJ2-3; 7 bases align to TRBD1. The germline V gene has CDR1 SNHLY and CDR2 FYNNEI. This CDR3 spans 15 amino acids. Trimming took 5 bases from V and 4 from J; bases not matched to a gene: 9. CDR3 loop: CASSTDRASADTQYF. The CDR3 DNA reads as TGTGCCAGCAGTACCGACAGGGCCTCGGCAGATACGCAGTATTTT.

This clone turned up a few times. V usage is TRBV15 and J usage is TRBJ1-2; D may be TRBD1 (6 bases). The CDR3 loop spans 14 amino acids. CDR1 is LNHNV, CDR2 YYDKDF, per germline (reference sequence). The ends were cut back, 0 bases at V and 8 bases at J, with 13 bases in the middle. Here the CDR3 reads CATSRDLGGGGYTF. For the CDR3, the DNA is TGTGCCACCAGCAGAGATCTCGGGGGCGGAGGCTACACCTTC.

The sample holds one count of this clone. The chain recombines TRBV29-1 with TRBJ2-3, with a possible D match to TRBD2 (5 bases). The CDR3 covers 12 residues. Trimming stripped 5 bases from V and 3 bases from J, with 9 bases between. CDR1 and CDR2 from the germline V gene are SQVTM and ANQGSEA. This chain's CDR3 is CSVNTGTDTQYF. In DNA form, the CDR3 reads TGCAGCGTTAACACGGGAACAGATACGCAGTATTTT.

The rearrangement uses TRBV6-5 and TRBJ2-2; weak D call: TRBD2 (5 bases). Trimming cost V 2 bases and J 9 bases, with 10 bases left between them. This CDR3 spans 13 amino acids. In germline, CDR1 is MNHEY, CDR2 SVGAGI. Written as DNA, the CDR3 is TGTGCCAGCAGTTACCGGGAATATCGGGAGCTGTTTTTT. Amino acids: CASSYREYRELFF.

For the CDR3, the DNA is TGTGCCAGCAGCCAGACGGGAAATGGAAACACCATATATTTT. This sequence encodes CASSQTGNGNTIYF. V and J are TRBV9 and TRBJ1-3; D not resolved. The ends were cut back, 4 bases at V and 3 bases at J, with 11 bases in the middle. This CDR3 comprises 14 residues. Germline-derived CDR1 and CDR2 are SGDLS and YYNGEE.

This clone has just a few counts. Here the CDR3 reads CSVEAGGDYEQYF. CDR3 DNA sequence: TGCAGCGTTGAGGCAGGGGGTGACTACGAGCAGTACTTC. The chain links TRBV29-1 to TRBJ2-7, with 7 bases lining up with TRBD1. This CDR3 has 13 residues. Germline V gene sequence: CDR1 SQVTM, CDR2 ANQGSEA. The junction had 5 bases not matched to a gene; V was cut back by 3 bases and J by 3 bases.

The CDR3, as DNA: TGTGCCATCAACTCATGGGACAGGGGGCCGGGTTCACCCCTCCACTTT. It translates to CAINSWDRGPGSPLHF. The gene calls are TRBV25-1 and TRBJ1-6; TRBD1 agrees at 12 bases. V was clipped by 10 bases and J by 9 bases; unmatched bases: 13. Germline V lookup: CDR1 MGHDK, CDR2 SYGVNS. The CDR3 sequence is 16 residues long.

The V and J genes are TRBV27 and TRBJ1-6; 9 bases are shared with TRBD1. Trimming at V came to 6 bases and at J to 9 bases, leaving 0 bases not matched to a gene. The CDR3 is made up of 12 amino acids. Germline lookup yields CDR1 MNHEY and CDR2 SMNVEV (reference sequence). This chain's CDR3 is CASRQGASPLHF. CDR3 in DNA: TGTGCCAGCAGACAGGGGGCTTCACCCCTCCACTTT.

The V gene is TRBV7-2, the J gene TRBJ1-1; D is unresolved. Trimming pared 4 bases from V and 4 bases from J, leaving 10 bases between. This CDR3 has 13 amino acids. Germline V lookup: CDR1 SGHTA, CDR2 FQGNSA. The CDR3: CASSSIRLTEAFF. The CDR3 nucleotides read TGTGCCAGCAGCTCAATCAGGCTCACTGAAGCTTTCTTT.

Details on this clone: At one end the junction does not follow the germline gene, possibly because of a read error. Within the sample, other DNA sequences also encode this same CDR3. The chain links TRBV30 to TRBJ2-5; no reliable D call. This CDR3 region has 13 residues. Per the germline V gene, CDR1 is GTSNPN and CDR2 is SVGIG (reference sequence). CDR3 protein: CAWCSVGQETQYF. CDR3 in DNA: TGTGCCTGGTGTAGTGTGGGTCAAGAGACCCAATACTTC.

This clone has more than one count but fewer than ten. The chain combines TRBV7-9 with TRBJ1-5; D may be TRBD1 (5 bases). The V end was cut by 1 base, the J end by 0 bases, with 10 bases between. The CDR3 consists of 16 residues. Looked up from germline, CDR1 is SEHNR and CDR2 is FQNEAQ (reference sequence). The CDR3 reads CASSLGGPNSNQPQHF. The CDR3 nucleotides are TGTGCCAGCAGCTTAGGGGGACCCAATAGCAATCAGCCCCAGCATTTT.

This rearrangement joins TRBV9 to TRBJ2-5; no clear D gene. Per germline, CDR1 SGDLS and CDR2 YYNGEE. The V end lost 0 bases, the J end lost 5 bases, and 14 bases lay between the germline ends. This CDR3 comprises 15 residues. The CDR3 nucleotides are TGTGCCAGCAGCGTAGGGCCAAAAGGCGTCGAGACCCAGTACTTC. Translated: CASSVGPKGVETQYF.

This sequence joins TRBV4-1 and TRBJ2-1; D possibly matches TRBD1 or TRBD2 (5 bases each). The CDR3 loop spans 13 amino acids. In germline, CDR1 is MGHRA, CDR2 YSYEKL. V lost 3 bases and J 9 bases, leaving 12 bases between the germline ends. The CDR3 bases are TGCGCCAGCAGCCAGTCCCCTGGGGGTGAGCAGTTCTTC. Translating gives CASSQSPGGEQFF.

This chain uses TRBV2 with TRBJ1-2, with no clear D. The V gene's germline CDR1 is SNHLY and CDR2 FYNNEI. V lost 3 bases and J 0 bases, leaving 8 bases between the germline ends. CDR3 size: 14 residues. CDR3 bases: TGTGCCAGCAGTGAGCCGGGCGCTAACTATGGCTACACCTTC. Residues: CASSEPGANYGYTF.

This clone was observed once. This chain connects TRBV5-6 to TRBJ2-4; either TRBD1 or TRBD2 may fit D (5 bases each). CDR3 length: 14 residues. Germline loops: CDR1 SGHDT, CDR2 YYEEEE. V dropped 1 base and J dropped 10 bases, with 15 bases sitting between them. CDR3 nucleotides: TGTGCCAGCAGCTTGAGGGACCCCCGGAGGATTCAGTACTTC. Amino acids: CASSLRDPRRIQYF. The variable domain in full, with the rest retrieved from reference TRBV5-6 and TRBJ2-4, is DAGVTQSPTHLIKTRGQQVTLRCSPKSGHDTVSWYQQALGQGPQFIFQYYEEEERQRGNFPDRFSGHQFPNYSSELNVNALLLGDSALYLCASSLRDPRRIQYFGAGTRLSVL.

The V gene is TRBV29-1, the J gene TRBJ1-4; TRBD1 agrees at 7 bases. J gave up 10 bases and V 6 bases, and 8 bases lay outside the gene matches. The CDR3 length is 12 residues. Per the germline V gene, CDR1 is SQVTM and CDR2 is ANQGSEA. The CDR3 DNA reads TGCAGCGTGCAACAGGGGTGGGGAAAACTGTTTTTT. The encoded protein is CSVQQGWGKLFF.

This clone occurred once. The chain employs TRBV30 and TRBJ1-2, with a possible D match to TRBD1 (6 bases). The germline gives CDR1 GTSNPN, CDR2 SVGIG (reference sequence). The CDR3 has 13 amino acids. Deletions cut 3 bases from V and 8 bases from J, with 16 bases between. The CDR3 nucleotides are TGTGCCTGGAGCGTCCTAGGACAGACGGGCTACACCTTC. Its protein product is CAWSVLGQTGYTF.

The V call is TRBV6-1, the J call TRBJ2-1; 13 positions match TRBD2. CDR3 size: 16 residues. The germline CDR1 and CDR2 sequences are MNHNS and SASEGT. J was trimmed by 8 bases and V by 3 bases; bases with no gene match: 7. The CDR3 protein is CASSDYQGLAGHEQFF. In nucleotides, the CDR3 is TGTGCCAGCAGTGATTATCAGGGACTAGCGGGGCATGAGCAGTTCTTC.

The count of this clone is one. The J gene is TRBJ2-7, the V gene TRBV7-6; maybe TRBD1 (6 bases). The germline V gene encodes CDR1 SGHVS and CDR2 FNYEAQ. V was pared by 5 bases and J by 2 bases, with 13 bases between. CDR3 length equals 14 residues. The CDR3 loop is CASSPFQGTYEQYF. The CDR3 nucleotides are TGTGCCAGCAGCCCCTTTCAGGGGACCTACGAGCAGTACTTC. The complete variable domain, with remaining parts taken from reference TRBV7-6 and TRBJ2-7, reads GAGVSQSPRYKVTKRGQDVALRCDPISGHVSLYWYRQALGQGPEFLTYFNYEAQQDKSGLPNDRFSAERPEGSISTLTIQRTEQRDSAMYRCASSPFQGTYEQYFGPGTRLTVT.

The rearrangement joins TRBV5-4 to TRBJ1-6; D remains unclear. V lost 1 base to trimming and J lost 0 bases, with 8 bases between them. From germline, CDR1 is SGHNT and CDR2 YYREEE (reference sequence). The CDR3 loop spans 16 amino acids. Written as DNA, the CDR3 is TGTGCCAGCAGCTTGAGTCCGAGCTCCTATAATTCACCCCTCCACTTT. It codes for CASSLSPSSYNSPLHF.

The chain couples TRBV7-2 to TRBJ2-7; D tentatively fits TRBD1 or TRBD2 (5 bases each). The V end lost 6 bases, the J end lost 0 bases, and 12 bases lay between the germline ends. Per germline, CDR1 SGHTA and CDR2 FQGNSA. The CDR3 sequence is 14 residues long. The CDR3 DNA reads as TGTGCCAGCAGGCCGGGACCCATCTCCTACGAGCAGTACTTC. Translated: CASRPGPISYEQYF.

The rearrangement uses TRBV29-1 and TRBJ2-3, with unresolved D. There are 10 residues in the CDR3. The V end was cut by 4 bases, the J end by 6 bases, with 5 bases between. Germline V lookup: CDR1 SQVTM, CDR2 ANQGSEA. CDR3 region: CSVGYDTQYF. The CDR3 DNA sequence: TGCAGCGTTGGATATGATACGCAGTATTTT.